Each of the 23 T cell receptor beta chains below was sequenced from the same sample in a study of identical twins. Using its own MiXCR run on the 5' RACE reads, TCRdb lists one record per CDR3 protein. The table lists 500,000 to 650,000 distinct CDR3 sequences, 20% to 25% of them singletons. The same sample was also used in a study of yellow fever vaccine responses in identical twins.

Sequencing was performed on CD4+ T cells sorted from blood. The receptor set was obtained from a woman aged 18-30 years in good health.

This clonotype was seen a handful of times. The V call is TRBV19, the J call TRBJ2-3; 8 positions agree with TRBD1. This CDR3 region has 15 residues. Trimming cost V 6 bases and J 1 base; bases outside gene matches: 6. CDR1 is LNHDA and CDR2 is SQIVND in the germline V gene (reference sequence). The chain's CDR3 is CASRPQGEGTDTQYF. The CDR3 nucleotides read TGTGCCAGTAGGCCACAGGGGGAGGGCACAGATACGCAGTATTTT.

The CDR3 sequence is CASRPFRAQETQYF. CDR3 coding DNA: TGTGCCAGCAGGCCTTTCAGGGCGCAAGAGACCCAGTACTTC. The rearrangement uses TRBV2 and TRBJ2-5; tentatively, D is TRBD1 (5 bases). Per the germline V gene, CDR1 is SNHLY and CDR2 is FYNNEI. V dropped 6 bases and J dropped 2 bases, with 13 bases sitting between them. This CDR3 contains 14 residues.

This clonotype was picked up a small number of times. The CDR3 bases are TGTGCCAGCAGCCAAGGTGACAGGGGGTCCTACAATGAGCAGTTCTTC. Encoded protein: CASSQGDRGSYNEQFF. V is TRBV4-2 and J is TRBJ2-1; 9 nucleotides agree with TRBD1. The CDR3 sequence is 16 residues long. The V gene's germline CDR1 is LGHNA and CDR2 YNFKEQ. Unmatched junction bases numbered 2, after V lost 1 base and J lost 1 base.

V gene TRBV4-1 combines with J gene TRBJ2-1; 10 nucleotides align to TRBD2. The CDR3 length is 18 residues. The V gene end was trimmed by 0 bases and the J gene end by 7 bases; junction bases not matched to a gene: 12. CDR1 is MGHRA and CDR2 is YSYEKL in the germline V gene. CDR3 in DNA: TGCGCCAGCAGCCAAGATAGCACGCTTAGCGGGAGGTTGAATGAGCAGTTCTTC. Its protein product is CASSQDSTLSGRLNEQFF.

The gene calls are TRBV7-2 and TRBJ2-3, with 9 bases aligning to TRBD1. The V and J ends lost 5 bases and 3 bases, in that order; junction bases with no gene match: 9. There are 16 residues in the CDR3. The germline CDR1 and CDR2 sequences are SGHTA and FQGNSA. The CDR3 reads CASSRGTGIATDTQYF. For the CDR3, the DNA is TGTGCCAGCAGCCGTGGGACAGGGATCGCAACAGATACGCAGTATTTT.

This chain uses TRBV20-1 with TRBJ2-7, with TRBD2 identical over 7 bases. CDR3 length equals 14 residues. V lost 6 bases and J lost 3; bases outside the gene matches: 11. Germline CDR1 and CDR2: DFQATT and SNEGSKA (reference sequence). As DNA, the CDR3 is TGCAGTGCCACCATAGCGGGCGGGGACTACGAGCAGTACGTC. Amino acid sequence: CSATIAGGDYEQYV.

This clonotype has more than one count but fewer than ten. The chain couples TRBV5-1 to TRBJ2-7; D gene unclear. V lost 7 bases and J 5 bases, leaving 13 bases between the germline ends. The CDR3 extends over 12 amino acids. The germline gives CDR1 SGHRS, CDR2 YFSETQ. The CDR3 DNA reads as TGCGCCAGCTCCACGCCACCAAACGAGCAGTACTTC. Translated, it gives CASSTPPNEQYF.

This clonotype was seen a few times. The chain joins TRBV24-1 to TRBJ2-1; 14 bases fit TRBD2. This CDR3 contains 18 residues. Germline CDR1 reads KGHDR; CDR2 reads SFDVKD. J lost 4 bases, V lost 3 bases, and 7 bases had no gene match. CDR3 sequence: CATSDTGLAGVGYNEQFF. The CDR3, as DNA: TGTGCCACCAGTGATACGGGACTAGCGGGAGTGGGTTACAATGAGCAGTTCTTC.

This clonotype was found a few times. The gene calls are TRBV29-1 and TRBJ2-2; no clear D. The CDR3 consists of 11 residues. CDR1 SQVTM and CDR2 ANQGSEA come from the germline V gene. The V and J ends lost 0 bases and 7 bases respectively, with 3 bases between them. The CDR3 DNA reads as TGCAGCGTTGAAGATCTCGGGGAGCTGTTTTTT. It specifies CSVEDLGELFF.

This clonotype was observed a few times. The chain links TRBV9 to TRBJ2-2, with a tentative D call TRBD1 (6 bases). Trimming removed 4 bases at V and 1 base at J, with 17 bases between. The CDR3 covers 17 residues. Germline V gene sequence: CDR1 SGDLS, CDR2 YYNGEE. The CDR3 protein is CASSPFTGTQNTGELFF. For the CDR3, the DNA is TGTGCCAGCAGCCCTTTCACCGGGACACAGAACACCGGGGAGCTGTTTTTT.

The chain has TRBV6-1 and TRBJ1-1; TRBD1 matches at 9 bases. CDR3 length: 15 amino acids. In germline, CDR1 is MNHNS, CDR2 SASEGT. V lost 3 bases to trimming and J lost 2 bases; unmatched junction nucleotides: 4. The CDR3 region has the DNA TGTGCCAGCAGTGATCGGGACAGGGCTAACACTGAAGCTTTCTTT. Translated: CASSDRDRANTEAFF.

The J gene is TRBJ1-2, the V gene TRBV21-1. TRBV21-1 is classified as a pseudogene. The CDR3 loop spans 12 amino acids. DNA of the CDR3: TGTGCCAGCAGGTGGGCAGGGAGGAGCTACACCTTC. This codes for CASRWAGRSYTF.

J is TRBJ2-5 and V is TRBV6-1, with TRBD2 matching 9 bases. The V and J ends lost 2 bases and 5 bases, in that order; junction bases with no gene match: 6. CDR3 size: 15 residues. CDR1 and CDR2 from the germline V gene are MNHNS and SASEGT. CDR3 nucleotide sequence: TGTGCCAGCAGTGAACTAGCGGGATTTTTGGAGACCCAGTACTTC. Translated, it gives CASSELAGFLETQYF.

This clonotype was counted between two and nine times. The V call is TRBV4-1, the J call TRBJ2-3; 12 bases map to TRBD2. The CDR3 length is 17 residues. V gave up 3 bases and J gave up 6 bases; unmatched junction bases: 10. The germline V gene has CDR1 MGHRA and CDR2 YSYEKL. The chain's CDR3 is CASSQASGGASGDTQYF. Here the CDR3 DNA reads TGCGCCAGCAGCCAGGCTAGCGGGGGGGCGTCTGGGGATACGCAGTATTTT.

The chain joins TRBV19 to TRBJ2-7; 9 bases line up with TRBD1. There are 17 residues in the CDR3. Looked up from germline, CDR1 is LNHDA and CDR2 is SQIVND (reference sequence). Unmatched junction bases numbered 13, after V lost 5 bases and J lost 2 bases. Written as DNA, the CDR3 is TGTGCCAGTAGTCCCGGGACAGGGACAAGCGGGACCTACGAGCAGTACTTC. The encoded protein is CASSPGTGTSGTYEQYF.

This clonotype has more than one count but fewer than ten. The chain combines TRBV7-9 with TRBJ1-2; D might be TRBD1 (5 bases). Trimming removed 2 bases from V and 5 bases from J, with 15 bases in between. Germline V gene lookup returns CDR1 SEHNR and CDR2 FQNEAQ (reference sequence). The CDR3 has 15 residues. CDR3 sequence reads: CASSLMGPPRYGYTF. The DNA of the CDR3 is TGTGCCAGCAGCTTAATGGGACCGCCGCGGTATGGCTACACCTTC.

This clonotype was picked up a small number of times. J is TRBJ2-5 and V is TRBV11-2, with TRBD2 matching 13 bases. V shed 0 bases and J 5 bases; nucleotides not matched to a gene: 9. There are 18 residues in the CDR3. Per the germline V gene, CDR1 is SGHAT and CDR2 is FQNNGV. The CDR3 nucleotides are TGTGCCAGCAGCTTAGATTTGTTAGGACTAGCGGGAGATGAGACCCAGTACTTC. It encodes CASSLDLLGLAGDETQYF.

The chain uses TRBV29-1 and TRBJ2-3; D is possibly TRBD1 or TRBD2 (5 bases each). Germline-derived CDR1 and CDR2 are SQVTM and ANQGSEA. The CDR3 is 14 amino acids. Trimming stripped 2 bases from V and 4 bases from J, with 13 bases between. This CDR3 is CSVEPGKGPDTQYF. The CDR3 nucleotides are TGCAGCGTTGAACCGGGAAAGGGGCCAGATACGCAGTATTTT.

This clonotype was recorded a few times. The J gene is TRBJ1-4, the V gene TRBV28; 7 bases line up with TRBD1. The germline V gene has CDR1 MDHEN and CDR2 SYDVKM. Trimming took 2 bases from V and 7 from J; bases not matched to a gene: 4. This CDR3 is 14 amino acids long. The CDR3 region has the DNA TGTGCCAGCAGTTTAGACAGGGCGGGTGAAAAACTGTTTTTT. It is translated as CASSLDRAGEKLFF.

V is TRBV25-1 and J is TRBJ2-1; 7 nucleotides align to TRBD2. The length of the CDR3 is 16 residues. V shed 3 bases, J shed 2 bases, and the junction held 7 bases outside the gene matches. CDR1 and CDR2 (germline): MGHDK, SYGVNS. This chain's CDR3 is CASSDQASGPYNEQFF. The CDR3 nucleotides read TGTGCCAGCAGTGATCAGGCTAGCGGACCCTACAATGAGCAGTTCTTC.

The CDR3 nucleotides are TGTGCCAGCAGCGGTCAGGAAGGGCTAGCGGTAGAGACCCAGTACTTC. It specifies CASSGQEGLAVETQYF. This sequence joins TRBV5-5 and TRBJ2-5; 7 bases are shared with TRBD2. Per the germline V gene, CDR1 is SGHKS and CDR2 is YYEKEE (reference sequence). The length of the CDR3 is 16 residues. V dropped 4 bases and J dropped 4; count of bases not matched to a gene: 13.

The CDR3 spells CASSLPGTTGGELFF. The CDR3 DNA is TGTGCCAGCAGCTTACCCGGGACCACGGGCGGGGAGCTGTTTTTT. The V gene is TRBV7-9, the J gene TRBJ2-2; tentatively, D is TRBD1 or TRBD2 (5 bases each). From germline, CDR1 is SEHNR and CDR2 FQNEAQ (reference sequence). Deletions cut 2 bases from V and 7 bases from J, with 14 bases between. The CDR3 has 15 amino acids. Supplemented by reference TRBV7-9 and TRBJ2-2, the full variable domain reads DTGVSQNPRHKITKRGQNVTFRCDPISEHNRLYWYRQTLGQGPEFLTYFQNEAQLEKSRLLSDRFSAERPKGSFSTLEIQRTEQGDSAMYLCASSLPGTTGGELFFGEGSRLTVL.

This clonotype showed up just a few times. The chain couples TRBV12-3 or TRBV12-4 to TRBJ2-1, with a possible D match to TRBD2 (5 bases). Trimming took off 6 bases at V and 7 bases at J, with 16 bases between the two ends. The CDR3 runs 14 residues. CDR3 in amino acids: CASSLAASWNEQFF. The CDR3 coding sequence is TGTGCCAGCAGCCTAGCAGCGAGTTGGAATGAGCAGTTCTTC.